Below, 21 T cell receptor beta chains from the same sample are listed, as sequenced in a study of shared clonotypes between healthy human individuals. Libraries were prepared by immunoSEQ multiplex PCR; TCRdb keeps only in-frame clonotypes and omits some of them. The sample consists of millions of clones, more than 80% of them appearing once. Sequenced input: naive CD4+ T cells sorted from blood. Noted subset: CD45RA+ positively selected. Receptors originate from a man in his late teens or twenties in good health.

The V and J genes are TRBV9 and TRBJ2-1; D unclear. V lost 4 bases and J 6 bases, leaving 14 bases between the germline ends. The CDR3 is 14 amino acids. Germline CDR1 and CDR2: SGDLS and YYNGEE. The CDR3 reads CASSIRTTFNEQFF. CDR3 nucleotide sequence: TGTGCCAGCAGCATCCGTACCACCTTCAATGAGCAGTTCTTC.

The chain carries TRBV7-8 and TRBJ1-6, with 7 bases lining up with TRBD1. CDR1 SGHVS and CDR2 FQNEAQ come from the germline V gene. CDR3 size: 14 residues. V shed 2 bases and J 7 bases; nucleotides not matched to a gene: 2. Here the CDR3 DNA reads TGTGCCAGCAGCTTACTGGGACAGAATTCACCCCTCCACTTT. Amino acid sequence: CASSLLGQNSPLHF.

This sequence joins TRBV30 and TRBJ1-4, with D hard to call. Trimming took 3 bases from V and 7 from J, leaving 12 bases between them. Germline assignment: CDR1 GTSNPN and CDR2 SVGIG (reference sequence). This CDR3 comprises 13 residues. Here the CDR3 DNA reads TGTGCCTGGAGAGACATAAGTATTGAAAAACTGTTTTTT. Protein product: CAWRDISIEKLFF.

The rearrangement joins TRBV28 to TRBJ1-2; a possible D gene is TRBD1 (6 bases). Germline V gene sequence: CDR1 MDHEN, CDR2 SYDVKM. V shed 6 bases and J shed 4 bases, with 12 bases lying between them. This CDR3 comprises 13 residues. The CDR3 DNA reads TGTGCCAGCAGGACCGACAGGCCCTATGGCTACACCTTC. It translates to CASRTDRPYGYTF.

This sequence joins TRBV7-9 and TRBJ2-7, with 8 bases lining up with TRBD1. Germline V CDR1 and CDR2: SEHNR, FQNEAQ (reference sequence). V shed 1 base and J 4 bases; nucleotides not matched to a gene: 3. The CDR3 covers 14 residues. CDR3 nucleotide sequence: TGTGCCAGCAGCTTAGACGGACAGGGTTACGAGCAGTACTTC. Encoded protein: CASSLDGQGYEQYF.

The chain couples TRBV10-2 to TRBJ2-3; no clear D gene. CDR1 and CDR2 (germline): WSHSY, SAAADI. CDR3 length: 11 residues. Trimming removed 4 bases from V and 9 bases from J, with 8 bases in between. The CDR3 bases are TGCGCCAGCAGTGGAAAGGAGACGCAGTATTTT. It yields the protein CASSGKETQYF.

This clone was seen just once. Other DNA sequences of this sample code for an identical CDR3. The chain is built from TRBV7-2 and TRBJ1-1; D gene unclear. The V end lost 5 bases, the J end lost 0 bases, and 13 bases lay between the germline ends. The germline gives CDR1 SGHTA, CDR2 FQGNSA. This CDR3 comprises 15 residues. The CDR3 DNA reads as TGTGCCAGCAGCCCCAGAGGTCCGATGAACACTGAAGCTTTCTTT. This codes for CASSPRGPMNTEAFF.

This chain uses TRBV2 with TRBJ2-2, with D tentatively TRBD1 or TRBD2 (6 bases each). The germline V and J ends were trimmed by 8 bases and 8 bases, with 18 bases remaining between them. Germline-derived CDR1 and CDR2 are SNHLY and FYNNEI. The CDR3 contains 14 residues. The CDR3 DNA reads as TGTGCCAGCCTGCCTGAGGGGGGCCGAGGGGAGCTGTTTTTT. It encodes CASLPEGGRGELFF.

Only one count was recorded for this clone. The V and J genes are TRBV6-1 and TRBJ2-1; 14 bases agree with TRBD2. The CDR3 extends over 15 amino acids. Per germline, CDR1 MNHNS and CDR2 SASEGT. V shed 6 bases and J 6 bases; nucleotides not matched to a gene: 4. In nucleotides, the CDR3 is TGTGCCAGCAGGGAGACTAGCGGGAGGGGCAATGAGCAGTTCTTC. Its translation: CASRETSGRGNEQFF.

On this clone: The same CDR3 can be traced to other DNA sequences in this sample. V gene TRBV2 combines with J gene TRBJ2-5; 12 nucleotides line up with TRBD2. V lost 5 bases, J lost 2 bases, and 3 bases stayed unmatched. CDR3 length equals 15 residues. Germline CDR1 is SNHLY and CDR2 is FYNNEI. This chain's CDR3 is CASSLLAGGQETQYF. CDR3 in DNA: TGTGCCAGCAGTCTACTAGCGGGGGGACAAGAGACCCAGTACTTC.

This clone was seen more than once but under ten times. The rearrangement joins TRBV4-3 to TRBJ1-1; D uncertain. Trimming shortened V by 0 bases and J by 0 bases, and 8 bases separated the two germline ends. This CDR3 contains 15 residues. The germline V gene has CDR1 LGHNA and CDR2 YSLEER. As DNA, the CDR3 is TGCGCCAGCAGCCAAGATCAGGTTTTGAACACTGAAGCTTTCTTT. Amino acids: CASSQDQVLNTEAFF.

This CDR3 is CASSVHIESDTQYF. Here the CDR3 DNA reads TGTGCCAGCAGCGTTCACATTGAAAGCGATACGCAGTATTTT. V gene TRBV9 combines with J gene TRBJ2-3; D not resolved. CDR3 size: 14 residues. V was trimmed by 2 bases and J by 6 bases, leaving 13 bases between them. Germline V gene lookup returns CDR1 SGDLS and CDR2 YYNGEE.

The chain recombines TRBV6-5 with TRBJ2-2, with TRBD1 matching over 8 bases. CDR3 length equals 14 residues. V dropped 6 bases and J dropped 7; count of bases not matched to a gene: 7. Germline V gene sequence: CDR1 MNHEY, CDR2 SVGAGI. The CDR3 region is CASRPGQGIGELFF. The DNA of the CDR3 is TGTGCCAGCAGGCCTGGACAGGGCATCGGGGAGCTGTTTTTT.

Notes on this clone: The same CDR3 also results from other DNA sequences found in this sample. The rearrangement uses TRBV2 and TRBJ2-7; D is perhaps TRBD1 (5 bases). The CDR3 length is 12 residues. V lost 9 bases and J 3 bases, leaving 12 bases between the germline ends. Germline CDR1 reads SNHLY; CDR2 reads FYNNEI. The DNA of the CDR3 is TGTGCCAGTACCCCCGACAGCTACGAGCAGTACTTC. This encodes CASTPDSYEQYF.

This clone was detected only a few times. The V gene is TRBV5-1, the J gene TRBJ1-2, with D perhaps TRBD1 (5 bases). This CDR3 is 13 amino acids long. V gave up 3 bases and J gave up 9 bases, with 15 bases separating them. CDR1 is SGHRS, CDR2 YFSETQ, per germline. The CDR3 DNA reads as TGCGCCAGCAGCTCCCGGGGGGAGGCTCGCTACACCTTC. It yields the protein CASSSRGEARYTF.

This clone appeared a single time. This chain uses TRBV6-1 with TRBJ1-1; D is possibly TRBD1 (5 bases). Germline values: CDR1 MNHNS, CDR2 SASEGT. Trimming removed 8 bases at V and 5 bases at J, with 15 bases between. This CDR3 is built from 13 residues. The CDR3: CASARDWGTEAFF. CDR3 DNA sequence: TGTGCCAGCGCAAGGGACTGGGGGACTGAAGCTTTCTTT.

In regard to this clone: At one of its ends the junction is not consistent with the germline gene, which may arise from a read error. This chain links TRBV7-7 with TRBJ1-6; D not certain. CDR1 SSHAT and CDR2 FNYEAQ come from the germline V gene (reference sequence). The CDR3 spans 13 residues. CDR3 in amino acids: CASSLDLSSPLHF. The CDR3, as DNA: TGTGCTAGCAGCTTAGACTTGAGTTCACCCCTCCACTTT.

The V and J genes are TRBV29-1 and TRBJ2-7; the D gene is possibly TRBD1 (5 bases). The CDR3 has 12 residues. Trimming pared 3 bases from V and 6 bases from J, leaving 12 bases between. In germline, CDR1 is SQVTM, CDR2 ANQGSEA. Written as DNA, the CDR3 is TGCAGCGTTGAGTTCAGGGTTGGCGAGCAGTACTTC. This codes for CSVEFRVGEQYF.

V and J are TRBV10-3 and TRBJ1-1; 8 bases are a match to TRBD1. Per germline, CDR1 ENHRY and CDR2 SYGVKD. V lost 6 bases and J lost 11; bases outside the gene matches: 11. CDR3 length: 13 amino acids. The CDR3 nucleotides are TGTGCCATCAGGACGGACAGGGTGGAGAATGCTTTCTTT. Amino acids: CAIRTDRVENAFF.

The J gene is TRBJ1-2, the V gene TRBV28; D unresolved. V was pared by 7 bases and J by 7 bases, with 22 bases between. Germline values: CDR1 MDHEN, CDR2 SYDVKM. The CDR3 sequence is 15 residues long. DNA for the CDR3: TGTGCCAGCACTCTCCCCCCCACACAAGGAGCTGGCTACACCTTC. Translation gives CASTLPPTQGAGYTF.

The CDR3 protein is CASSWGDGHPREKLFF. In DNA form, the CDR3 reads TGTGCCAGCAGCTGGGGGGATGGACATCCTCGGGAAAAACTGTTTTTT. The chain employs TRBV11-2 and TRBJ1-4; possibly TRBD1 for D (5 bases). Trimming pared 4 bases from V and 8 bases from J, leaving 20 bases between. CDR1 is SGHAT, CDR2 FQNNGV, per germline. The CDR3 has 16 residues.